This TCR beta chain was captured in a study of T-cell memory formation after mild COVID-19. CDR1 is LGHDT and CDR2 is YNNKEL in the germline V gene (reference sequence). The CDR3 is made up of 17 amino acids. The ends lost 0 bases at V and 4 bases at J; junction bases unmatched: 7. Using its own MiXCR run on the 5' RACE reads, TCRdb lists one record per CDR3 protein. In the table there are around 310,000 distinct CDR3 sequences, roughly an eighth of which are singletons. This TCR came from a young man who had mild COVID-19 (a few samples of this study predate the infection). Cell type and time point are not known. Sequences were obtained from PBMCs or a T cell subset sorted from them (not recorded which). The rearrangement links TRBV3-1 to TRBJ2-3; TRBD2 aligns across 10 bases. The CDR3 region is CASSQDIGLAAADTQYF. CDR3 coding DNA: TGTGCCAGCAGCCAAGACATCGGACTAGCGGCCGCAGATACGCAGTATTTT.